The 2 T cell receptor beta chains below all came from one sample that was sequenced in a study of blood T cell repertoires in COVID-19. Libraries were prepared by immunoSEQ multiplex PCR; TCRdb keeps only in-frame clonotypes and omits some of them. The profile shows roughly 200,000 clones, 84% of them singletons. The sequencing sample was made of peripheral blood. The receptors derive from an elderly woman with active or convalescent COVID-19.

J is TRBJ1-6 and V is TRBV6-6; D unresolved. There are 14 residues in the CDR3. Trimming removed 11 bases from V and 5 bases from J, with 16 bases in between. The germline V gene encodes CDR1 MNHNY and CDR2 SVGAGI (reference sequence). Here the CDR3 reads CAAAKPRDNSPLHF. Here the CDR3 DNA reads TGTGCCGCCGCGAAACCGAGGGATAATTCACCCCTCCACTTT.

This clone was observed a single time. V is TRBV7-2 and J is TRBJ2-5; 9 positions match TRBD1. Germline lookup yields CDR1 SGHTA and CDR2 FQGNSA. V dropped 5 bases and J dropped 4; count of bases not matched to a gene: 5. This CDR3 contains 14 residues. The CDR3 DNA reads TGTGCCAGCAGCAAACAGGGGGCTGGAGAGACCCAGTACTTC. Its translation is CASSKQGAGETQYF.